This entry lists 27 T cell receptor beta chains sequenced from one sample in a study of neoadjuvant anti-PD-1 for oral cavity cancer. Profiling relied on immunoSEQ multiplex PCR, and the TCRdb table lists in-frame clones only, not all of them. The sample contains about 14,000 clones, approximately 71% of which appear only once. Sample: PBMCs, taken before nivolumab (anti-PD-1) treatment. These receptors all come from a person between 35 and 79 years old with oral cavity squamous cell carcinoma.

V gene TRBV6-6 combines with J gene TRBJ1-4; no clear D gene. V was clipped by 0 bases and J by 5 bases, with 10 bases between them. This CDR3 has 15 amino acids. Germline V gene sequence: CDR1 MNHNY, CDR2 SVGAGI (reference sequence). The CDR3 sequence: CASSYSFGRNEKLFF. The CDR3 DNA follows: TGTGCCAGCAGTTACTCGTTCGGGCGAAATGAAAAACTGTTTTTT.

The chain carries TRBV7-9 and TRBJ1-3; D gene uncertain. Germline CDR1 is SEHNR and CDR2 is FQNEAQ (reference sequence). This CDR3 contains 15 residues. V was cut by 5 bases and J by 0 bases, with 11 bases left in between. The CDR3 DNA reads TGTGCCAGCAGCCTATCTGGTACCTCTGGAAACACCATATATTTT. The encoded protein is CASSLSGTSGNTIYF.

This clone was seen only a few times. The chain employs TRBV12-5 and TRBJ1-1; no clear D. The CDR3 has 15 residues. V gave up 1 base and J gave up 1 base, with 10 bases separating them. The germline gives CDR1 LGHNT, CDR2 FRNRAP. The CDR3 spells CASGLGLLSNTEAFF. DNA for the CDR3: TGTGCTAGTGGTTTGGGACTTCTCTCGAACACTGAAGCTTTCTTT.

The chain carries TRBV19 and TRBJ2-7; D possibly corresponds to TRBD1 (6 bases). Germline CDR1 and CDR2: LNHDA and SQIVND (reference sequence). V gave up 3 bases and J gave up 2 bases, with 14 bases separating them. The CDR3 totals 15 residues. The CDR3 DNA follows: TGTGCCAGTAGTATTTCCCCCCAGGGGACCTACGAGCAGTACTTC. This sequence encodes CASSISPQGTYEQYF.

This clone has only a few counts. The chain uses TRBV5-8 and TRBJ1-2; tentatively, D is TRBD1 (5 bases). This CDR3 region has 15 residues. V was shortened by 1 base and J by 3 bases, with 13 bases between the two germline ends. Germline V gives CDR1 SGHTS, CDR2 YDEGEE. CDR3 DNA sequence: TGTGCCAGCAGCTTGATTTGGGACCGTGACTATGGCTACACCTTC. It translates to CASSLIWDRDYGYTF.

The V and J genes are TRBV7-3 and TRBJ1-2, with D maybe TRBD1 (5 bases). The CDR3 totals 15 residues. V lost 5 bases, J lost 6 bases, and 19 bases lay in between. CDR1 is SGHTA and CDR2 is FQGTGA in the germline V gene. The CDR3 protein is CASSPTRDAMDGYTF. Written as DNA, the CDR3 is TGTGCCAGCAGCCCCACCCGGGACGCAATGGATGGCTACACCTTC.

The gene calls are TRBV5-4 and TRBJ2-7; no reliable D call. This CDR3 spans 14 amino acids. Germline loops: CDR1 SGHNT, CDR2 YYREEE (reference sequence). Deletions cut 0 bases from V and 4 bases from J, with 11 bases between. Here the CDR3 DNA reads TGTGCCAGCAGCTTGGCTGGGGAACGGTACGAGCAGTACTTC. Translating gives CASSLAGERYEQYF.

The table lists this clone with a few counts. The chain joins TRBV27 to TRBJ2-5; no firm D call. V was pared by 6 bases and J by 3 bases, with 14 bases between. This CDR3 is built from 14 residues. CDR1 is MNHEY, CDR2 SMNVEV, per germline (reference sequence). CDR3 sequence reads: CASSLGWAEETQYF. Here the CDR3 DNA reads TGTGCCAGCAGCCTCGGTTGGGCCGAAGAGACCCAGTACTTC.

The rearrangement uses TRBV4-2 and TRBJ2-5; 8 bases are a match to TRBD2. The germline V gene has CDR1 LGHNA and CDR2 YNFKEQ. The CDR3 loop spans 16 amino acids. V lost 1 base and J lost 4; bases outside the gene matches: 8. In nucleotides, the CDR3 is TGTGCCAGCAGCCAAGGCATAGCGGGGTGGGCAGAGACCCAGTACTTC. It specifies CASSQGIAGWAETQYF.

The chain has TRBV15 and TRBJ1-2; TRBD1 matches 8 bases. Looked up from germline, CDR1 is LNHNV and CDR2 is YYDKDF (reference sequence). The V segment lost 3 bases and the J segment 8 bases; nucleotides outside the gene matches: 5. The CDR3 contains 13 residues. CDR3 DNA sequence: TGTGCCACCAGCAGGGGCGCAGGGGGCGGCTACACCTTC. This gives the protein CATSRGAGGGYTF.

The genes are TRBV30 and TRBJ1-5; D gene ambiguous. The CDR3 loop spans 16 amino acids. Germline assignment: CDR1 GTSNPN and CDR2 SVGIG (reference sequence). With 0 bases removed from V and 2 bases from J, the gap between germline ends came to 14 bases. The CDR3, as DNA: TGTGCCTGGAGTGTACTCTCGGTTTTGGGCAATCAGCCCCAGCATTTT. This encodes CAWSVLSVLGNQPQHF.

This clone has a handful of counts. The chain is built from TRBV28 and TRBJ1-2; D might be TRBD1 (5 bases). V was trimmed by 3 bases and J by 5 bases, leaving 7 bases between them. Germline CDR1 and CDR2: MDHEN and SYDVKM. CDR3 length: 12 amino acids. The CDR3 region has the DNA TGTGCCAGCAGTTTCCAGGGATATGGCTACACCTTC. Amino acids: CASSFQGYGYTF.

CDR3 in amino acids: CASSFWSYSYEQYF. As DNA, the CDR3 is TGTGCCAGCAGTTTCTGGAGTTACTCCTACGAGCAGTACTTC. This chain uses TRBV27 with TRBJ2-7; D remains unclear. Trimming pared 3 bases from V and 0 bases from J, leaving 9 bases between. Germline CDR1 is MNHEY and CDR2 is SMNVEV (reference sequence). The CDR3 totals 14 residues.

CDR3 sequence: CASEADSYEQYF. The CDR3 coding sequence is TGTGCCAGTGAAGCGGACAGCTACGAGCAGTACTTC. The chain carries TRBV28 and TRBJ2-7; D is perhaps TRBD1 (6 bases). With 9 bases removed from V and 3 bases from J, the gap between germline ends came to 12 bases. Germline V gives CDR1 MDHEN, CDR2 SYDVKM. The CDR3 is made up of 12 amino acids.

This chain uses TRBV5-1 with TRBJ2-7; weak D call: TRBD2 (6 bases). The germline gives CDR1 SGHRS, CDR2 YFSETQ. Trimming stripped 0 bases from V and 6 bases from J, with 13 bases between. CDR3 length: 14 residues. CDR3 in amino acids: CASSLASEGREQYF. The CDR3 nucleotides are TGCGCCAGCAGCTTGGCCTCGGAGGGACGCGAGCAGTACTTC. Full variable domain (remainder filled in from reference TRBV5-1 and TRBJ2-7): KAGVTQTPRYLIKTRGQQVTLSCSPISGHRSVSWYQQTPGQGLQFLFEYFSETQRNKGNFPGRFSGRQFSNSRSEMNVSTLELGDSALYLCASSLASEGREQYFGPGTRLTVT.

The CDR3 loop is CASSQDGWGGQSSYNEQFF. The CDR3 DNA follows: TGCGCCAGCAGCCAAGATGGGTGGGGGGGCCAGAGCTCCTACAATGAGCAGTTCTTC. The chain carries TRBV4-1 and TRBJ2-1; possibly TRBD2 for D (7 bases). V was pared by 0 bases and J by 0 bases, with 18 bases between. Per the germline V gene, CDR1 is MGHRA and CDR2 is YSYEKL. There are 19 residues in the CDR3.

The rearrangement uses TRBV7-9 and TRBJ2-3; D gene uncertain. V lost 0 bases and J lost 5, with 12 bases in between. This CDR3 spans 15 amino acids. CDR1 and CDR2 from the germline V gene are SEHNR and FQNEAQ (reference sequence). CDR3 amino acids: CASSLAWMGKDTQYF. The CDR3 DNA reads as TGTGCCAGCAGCTTAGCATGGATGGGGAAAGATACGCAGTATTTT.

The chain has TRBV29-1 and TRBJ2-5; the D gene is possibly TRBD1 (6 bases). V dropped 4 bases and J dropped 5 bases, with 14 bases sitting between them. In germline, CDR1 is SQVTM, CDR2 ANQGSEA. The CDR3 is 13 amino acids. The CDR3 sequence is CSVGQGQEETQYF. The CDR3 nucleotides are TGCAGCGTTGGGCAGGGGCAAGAGGAGACCCAGTACTTC.

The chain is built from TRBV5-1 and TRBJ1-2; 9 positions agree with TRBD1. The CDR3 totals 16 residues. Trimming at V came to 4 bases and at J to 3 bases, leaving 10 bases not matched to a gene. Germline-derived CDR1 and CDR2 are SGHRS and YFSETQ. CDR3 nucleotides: TGCGCCAGCAGCCCAGCCCCCGGGACAGGGTACTATGGCTACACCTTC. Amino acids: CASSPAPGTGYYGYTF.

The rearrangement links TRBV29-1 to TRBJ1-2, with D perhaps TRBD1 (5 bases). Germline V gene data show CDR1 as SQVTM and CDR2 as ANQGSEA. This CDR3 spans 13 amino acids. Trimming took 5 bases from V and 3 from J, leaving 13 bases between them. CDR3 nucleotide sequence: TGCAGCGTTCAACAGGCGGTTTACTATGGCTACACCTTC. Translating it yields CSVQQAVYYGYTF. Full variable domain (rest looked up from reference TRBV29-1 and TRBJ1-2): SAVISQKPSRDICQRGTSLTIQCQVDSQVTMMFWYRQQPGQSLTLIATANQGSEATYESGFVIDKFPISRPNLTFSTLTVSNMSPEDSSIYLCSVQQAVYYGYTFGSGTRLTVV.

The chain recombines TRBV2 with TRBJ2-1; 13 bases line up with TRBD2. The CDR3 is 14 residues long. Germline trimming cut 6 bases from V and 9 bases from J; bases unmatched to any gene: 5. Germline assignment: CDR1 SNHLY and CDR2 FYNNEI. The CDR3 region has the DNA TGTGCCAGCAGGGGACTAGCGGGAAGGATTGAGCAGTTCTTC. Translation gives CASRGLAGRIEQFF.

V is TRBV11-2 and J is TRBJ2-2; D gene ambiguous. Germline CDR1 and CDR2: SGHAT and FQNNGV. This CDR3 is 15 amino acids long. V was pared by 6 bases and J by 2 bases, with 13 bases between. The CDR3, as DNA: TGTGCCAGCAGACCAATAAGAATTAACACCGGGGAGCTGTTTTTT. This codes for CASRPIRINTGELFF.

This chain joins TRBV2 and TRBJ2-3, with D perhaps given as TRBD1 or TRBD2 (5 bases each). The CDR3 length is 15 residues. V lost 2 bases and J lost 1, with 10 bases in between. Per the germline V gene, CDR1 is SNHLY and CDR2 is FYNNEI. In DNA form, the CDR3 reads TGTGCCAGCAGTGAATCGGGGCTGGGCACAGATACGCAGTATTTT. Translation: CASSESGLGTDTQYF.

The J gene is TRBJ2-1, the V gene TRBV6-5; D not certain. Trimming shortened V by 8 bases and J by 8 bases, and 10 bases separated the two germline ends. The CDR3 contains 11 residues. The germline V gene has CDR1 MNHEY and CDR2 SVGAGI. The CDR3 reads CASADGYEQFF. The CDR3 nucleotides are TGTGCCAGCGCGGATGGGTATGAGCAGTTCTTC.

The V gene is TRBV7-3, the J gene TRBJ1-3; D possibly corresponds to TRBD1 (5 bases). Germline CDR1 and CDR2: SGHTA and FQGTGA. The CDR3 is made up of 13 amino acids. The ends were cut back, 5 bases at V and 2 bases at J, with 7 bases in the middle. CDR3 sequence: CASSGGPGNTIYF. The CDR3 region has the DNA TGTGCCAGCAGCGGGGGTCCTGGAAACACCATATATTTT.

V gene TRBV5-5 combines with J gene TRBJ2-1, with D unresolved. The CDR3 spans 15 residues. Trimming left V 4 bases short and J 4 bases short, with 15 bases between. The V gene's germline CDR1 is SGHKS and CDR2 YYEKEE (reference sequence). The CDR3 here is CASSLATNTYNEQFF. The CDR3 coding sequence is TGTGCCAGCAGCCTGGCTACTAACACGTACAATGAGCAGTTCTTC.

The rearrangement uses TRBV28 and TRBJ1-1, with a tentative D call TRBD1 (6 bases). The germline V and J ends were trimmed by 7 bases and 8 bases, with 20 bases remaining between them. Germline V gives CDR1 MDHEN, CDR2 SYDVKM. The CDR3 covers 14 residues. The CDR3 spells CASIPPGANPEAFF. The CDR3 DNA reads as TGTGCCAGCATCCCCCCGGGGGCCAACCCGGAAGCTTTCTTT.